These 19 T cell receptor beta chains were all obtained from the same sample, sequenced in a study of blood T cells in healthy people across ages. It was with a sample-barcoded 5' primer and a J-beta primer mix that a second PCR of about 7 to 12 cycles was run. TCRdb reprocessed the 5' RACE reads with MiXCR, giving one entry per CDR3 protein. The table lists about 1.8 million distinct CDR3 sequences, about 49% of them singletons. Sequencing was done on a sample of blood. These receptors came from a woman in her 40s in good health.

In this sample, this clonotype turned up a few times. The rearrangement joins TRBV6-2 or TRBV6-3 to TRBJ2-7; D remains ambiguous. V lost 1 base and J lost 9, with 13 bases in between. The V gene's germline CDR1 is MNHEY and CDR2 SVGEGT. The CDR3 has 13 residues. Here the CDR3 reads CASSYFGQSRQYF. CDR3 in DNA: TGTGCCAGCAGTTACTTCGGGCAGTCTAGGCAGTACTTC.

The table lists this clonotype with a few counts. The V call is TRBV6-2 or TRBV6-3, the J call TRBJ1-2, with unresolved D. The V end lost 2 bases, the J end lost 8 bases, and 12 bases lay between the germline ends. The germline V gene has CDR1 MNHEY and CDR2 SVGEGT. CDR3 length: 13 amino acids. CDR3 sequence: CASSYGGLWGYTF. The CDR3 DNA is TGTGCCAGCAGTTACGGCGGGCTCTGGGGCTACACCTTC.

The chain is built from TRBV28 and TRBJ1-5, with a possible D match to TRBD1 (6 bases). The germline V and J ends were trimmed by 3 bases and 6 bases, with 9 bases remaining between them. The CDR3 extends over 13 amino acids. The germline V gene encodes CDR1 MDHEN and CDR2 SYDVKM. The CDR3 DNA reads as TGTGCCAGCAGTTTCGGCAGGGGTCAGCCCCAGCATTTT. It encodes CASSFGRGQPQHF.

Only a few counts were recorded for this clonotype. The V gene is TRBV7-9, the J gene TRBJ2-5, with D maybe TRBD1 (5 bases). The V and J ends lost 5 bases and 2 bases respectively, with 15 bases between them. Looked up from germline, CDR1 is SEHNR and CDR2 is FQNEAQ (reference sequence). This CDR3 is built from 15 residues. DNA for the CDR3: TGTGCCAGCAGCCGCCCCCAGACAGTGCAAGAGACCCAGTACTTC. Amino acids: CASSRPQTVQETQYF. The full variable domain, with the rest looked up from reference TRBV7-9 and TRBJ2-5, is DTGVSQNPRHKITKRGQNVTFRCDPISEHNRLYWYRQTLGQGPEFLTYFQNEAQLEKSRLLSDRFSAERPKGSFSTLEIQRTEQGDSAMYLCASSRPQTVQETQYFGPGTRLLVL.

The V gene is TRBV29-1, the J gene TRBJ2-1; 10 nucleotides align to TRBD2. The CDR3 is made up of 14 amino acids. J lost 6 bases, V lost 6 bases, and 8 bases had no gene match. The germline CDR1 and CDR2 sequences are SQVTM and ANQGSEA. CDR3 DNA sequence: TGCAGCGTGTTAGCGGGGGGCCGGGGCAATGAGCAGTTCTTC. Its protein is CSVLAGGRGNEQFF.

The CDR3, as DNA: TGCAGCGTCGACCAAGCGGGGACCCAGTACTTC. Encoded protein: CSVDQAGTQYF. This chain joins TRBV29-1 and TRBJ2-5; TRBD2 might be the D (6 bases). Germline V gives CDR1 SQVTM, CDR2 ANQGSEA. The CDR3 spans 11 residues. The ends were cut back, 6 bases at V and 7 bases at J, with 12 bases in the middle. The full variable domain, rest sourced from reference TRBV29-1 and TRBJ2-5, is SAVISQKPSRDICQRGTSLTIQCQVDSQVTMMFWYRQQPGQSLTLIATANQGSEATYESGFVIDKFPISRPNLTFSTLTVSNMSPEDSSIYLCSVDQAGTQYFGPGTRLLVL.

The chain couples TRBV12-3 or TRBV12-4 to TRBJ1-4, with 8 bases matching TRBD1. The CDR3 consists of 16 residues. The trim removed 8 bases at V and 7 bases at J, leaving 15 bases unmatched. CDR3 sequence reads: CASPNPPDRAREKLFF. The DNA of the CDR3 is TGTGCCAGCCCTAACCCCCCGGACAGGGCTCGTGAAAAACTGTTTTTT.

This clonotype was seen only a few times. The V gene is TRBV29-1, the J gene TRBJ2-3, with 10 bases aligning to TRBD1. Germline loops: CDR1 SQVTM, CDR2 ANQGSEA. J was trimmed by 0 bases and V by 5 bases; bases with no gene match: 2. This CDR3 region has 14 residues. In DNA form, the CDR3 reads TGCAGCGTTTTGGGACAGGGGAGCACAGATACGCAGTATTTT. Amino acids: CSVLGQGSTDTQYF.

The chain has TRBV7-2 and TRBJ2-2; 8 bases agree with TRBD2. V lost 1 base to trimming and J lost 5 bases; unmatched junction nucleotides: 6. Germline V gene data show CDR1 as SGHTA and CDR2 as FQGNSA. This CDR3 contains 16 residues. Here the CDR3 reads CASSLVVTSVTGELFF. In DNA form, the CDR3 reads TGTGCCAGCAGCTTAGTGGTGACTAGCGTAACCGGGGAGCTGTTTTTT. The variable domain in full, with the rest retrieved from reference TRBV7-2 and TRBJ2-2, is GAGVSQSPSNKVTEKGKDVELRCDPISGHTALYWYRQSLGQGLEFLIYFQGNSAPDKSGLPSDRFSAERTGGSVSTLTIQRTQQEDSAVYLCASSLVVTSVTGELFFGEGSRLTVL.

This chain connects TRBV4-2 to TRBJ2-7; D perhaps matches TRBD1 (6 bases). CDR3 length equals 16 residues. Germline V lookup: CDR1 LGHNA, CDR2 YNFKEQ. The V and J ends lost 1 base and 2 bases respectively, with 15 bases between them. CDR3 in DNA: TGTGCCAGCAGCCAAGCCTCAGACAGGCCGGCCTACGAGCAGTACTTC. It translates to CASSQASDRPAYEQYF.

Only a few counts were recorded for this clonotype. The CDR3 region has the DNA TGTGCCATCAGTGAGTCGATGTCAGGGGCTGGGGCCAACGTCCTGACTTTC. Translated, it gives CAISESMSGAGANVLTF. The genes are TRBV10-3 and TRBJ2-6; D possibly corresponds to TRBD1 (6 bases). The CDR3 has 17 amino acids. The germline V gene encodes CDR1 ENHRY and CDR2 SYGVKD. V was trimmed by 0 bases and J by 2 bases, leaving 11 bases between them.

Only a few counts were recorded for this clonotype. The gene calls are TRBV7-8 and TRBJ2-3; D is ambiguous. The CDR3 length is 14 residues. The germline V gene has CDR1 SGHVS and CDR2 FQNEAQ. Trimming took off 5 bases at V and 7 bases at J, with 16 bases between the two ends. The DNA of the CDR3 is TGTGCCAGCAGCCCCGCCCAGAGGTCATATACGCAGTATTTT. Its translation: CASSPAQRSYTQYF. Supplemented by reference TRBV7-8 and TRBJ2-3, the full variable domain reads GAGVSQSPRYKVAKRGQDVALRCDPISGHVSLFWYQQALGQGPEFLTYFQNEAQLDKSGLPSDRFFAERPEGSVSTLKIQRTQQEDSAVYLCASSPAQRSYTQYFGPGTRLTVL.

This rearrangement joins TRBV29-1 to TRBJ2-3; D may be TRBD2 (7 bases). Germline V gene data show CDR1 as SQVTM and CDR2 as ANQGSEA. V lost 4 bases and J 5 bases, leaving 19 bases between the germline ends. There are 15 residues in the CDR3. The CDR3 nucleotides read TGCAGCGTTGGTGCCTTAGGGGGGGCCGGAGATACGCAGTATTTT. This gives the protein CSVGALGGAGDTQYF.

This clonotype was counted only a few times. The V gene is TRBV29-1, the J gene TRBJ2-3; 7 positions match TRBD1. From germline, CDR1 is SQVTM and CDR2 ANQGSEA. This CDR3 region has 13 residues. V was clipped by 6 bases and J by 4 bases; unmatched bases: 7. The CDR3 here is CSVGTVGPDTQYF. The CDR3 coding sequence is TGCAGCGTCGGGACAGTCGGTCCAGATACGCAGTATTTT.

The chain uses TRBV4-2 and TRBJ2-1; 12 positions match TRBD2. CDR1 is LGHNA, CDR2 YNFKEQ, per germline. The CDR3 totals 16 residues. With 4 bases clipped from V and 4 bases from J, the junction kept 5 bases outside the gene matches. The CDR3 sequence: CASSRRGLAGYNEQFF. The CDR3 DNA reads as TGTGCCAGCAGCCGACGAGGACTAGCGGGGTACAATGAGCAGTTCTTC.

The CDR3 region has the DNA TGTGCCATCAGTCGAGTCGGGACAGGGGGCAGTTATGGCTACACCTTC. Its translation is CAISRVGTGGSYGYTF. V and J are TRBV10-3 and TRBJ1-2; the match to TRBD1 covers 12 bases. This CDR3 has 16 amino acids. V was clipped by 5 bases and J by 5 bases; unmatched bases: 9. Germline V lookup: CDR1 ENHRY, CDR2 SYGVKD.

The chain carries TRBV6-5 and TRBJ2-7, with D unclear. V was pared by 7 bases and J by 5 bases, with 12 bases between. Germline CDR1 and CDR2: MNHEY and SVGAGI. The CDR3 is 12 residues long. The DNA for the CDR3 is TGTGCCAGCACCAACCCGGGTAACGAGCAGTACTTC. Translation gives CASTNPGNEQYF.

This clonotype was detected only a few times. J is TRBJ1-6 and V is TRBV7-2; D possibly corresponds to TRBD1 (5 bases). CDR1 is SGHTA and CDR2 is FQGNSA in the germline V gene. The V end was cut by 2 bases, the J end by 3 bases, with 5 bases between. The CDR3 runs to 14 residues. The CDR3 DNA reads as TGTGCCAGCAGCTTACAGGGCTATAATTCACCCCTCCACTTT. Its protein is CASSLQGYNSPLHF.

This clonotype was picked up a small number of times. This chain connects TRBV29-1 to TRBJ2-1, with a possible D match to TRBD1 (6 bases). The CDR3 covers 14 residues. The V and J ends lost 6 bases and 7 bases respectively, with 19 bases between them. The germline V gene has CDR1 SQVTM and CDR2 ANQGSEA. CDR3 DNA sequence: TGCAGCGTCACCACCTGGGACACTAGGAATGAGCAGTTCTTC. It encodes CSVTTWDTRNEQFF.